The T cell receptor (beta chain) described here comes from a study of T cell responses to AZD1222 COVID-19 vaccine. Profiling relied on immunoSEQ multiplex PCR, and the TCRdb table lists in-frame clones only, not all of them. The sample has about 130,000 clones, about nine tenths seen once; the top ten hold around a tenth. This clone has just one count. The antigen is unknown. Study-level results: Spike-spanning, vaccine-associated CD4 TCRs were dominant at 160-218 and 743-854.

This specimen was peripheral blood, taken 28 days after the second AZD1222 dose. This receptor was identified in an adult who received the AZD1222 COVID-19 vaccine.

CDR3 sequence: CASSLVGTGGSSPLHF. Written as DNA, the CDR3 is TGTGCCAGCAGCTTAGTGGGGACAGGGGGGAGTTCACCCCTCCACTTT. The J gene is TRBJ1-6, the V gene TRBV11-2; 11 bases align to TRBD1. The length of the CDR3 is 16 residues. Per germline, CDR1 SGHAT and CDR2 FQNNGV. The J segment lost 9 bases and the V segment lost 1 base, leaving 5 bases of the junction unmatched. Full variable domain (rest looked up from reference TRBV11-2 and TRBJ1-6): EAGVAQSPRYKIIEKRQSVAFWCNPISGHATLYWYQQILGQGPKLLIQFQNNGVVDDSQLPKDRFSAERLKGVDSTLKIQPAKLEDSAVYLCASSLVGTGGSSPLHFGNGTRLTVT.